The text below deals with one T cell receptor beta chain. Its antigen is unknown. The record originates from a study of cytomegalovirus exposure and HLA in healthy donors. Findings of the study overall: In vitro experiments confirmed that three CMV-associated chains were specific for CMV antigens.

V lost 0 bases and J 0 bases, leaving 15 bases between the germline ends. The CDR3 extends over 18 amino acids. CDR1 and CDR2 (germline): LGHNA, YNFKEQ. The PCR had 60 Vbeta and 13 Jbeta primers. The method was immunoSEQ multiplex PCR; TCRdb's version includes in-frame clones alone and lacks a portion of them. This table holds approximately 160,000 clones, roughly 71% found once. The sequenced sample was PBMCs. This clonotype was obtained from a male donor in good health and CMV-seropositive. The J gene is TRBJ2-1, the V gene TRBV4-2; D ambiguous. DNA for the CDR3: TGTGCCAGCAGCCAAGAGAGTGAGTGGTTTTCCTCCTACAATGAGCAGTTCTTC. It translates to CASSQESEWFSSYNEQFF.